The clone carrying this T cell receptor (beta chain) was seen repeatedly, ten times or more. In germline, CDR1 is SGDLS, CDR2 YYNGEE. V was clipped by 0 bases and J by 3 bases, with 6 bases between them. This CDR3 region has 13 residues. This sample is drawn from a study of CD8 T cells in ankylosing spondylitis. Using its own MiXCR run on the 5' RACE reads, TCRdb lists one record per CDR3 protein. The data show around 29,000 distinct CDR3 sequences, roughly 5% seen once. Sequenced input: blood, either unsorted or a sorted T cell fraction (not recorded which). The TCR originated in a female donor with ankylosing spondylitis or in good health (not recorded which). The rearrangement links TRBV9 to TRBJ1-1; D uncertain. The CDR3 reads CASSVAGDTEAFF. The CDR3 DNA reads TGTGCCAGCAGCGTAGCCGGTGACACTGAAGCTTTCTTT.